The present entry profiles one T cell receptor beta chain with its context. There is no known antigen for this receptor. No base-level quality is on record; no much larger clone is a single base apart. The meaning of the sample's treatment or condition label: in vitro stimulation with specific CMV peptide epitopes to enrich CMV-specific T cells. From its cysteine to its phenylalanine, the CDR3 spans 14 amino acids. CDR3 DNA is the only sequence kept; it has 42 bases, read in frame from the first base. Trimming takes 6 bases from V and 5 bases from J, and the germline ends sit 13 bases apart. CDR1 is given as ENHRY and CDR2 as SYGVKD, both from the germline V gene. The sample is drawn from a study of T cell repertoires in cytomegalovirus infection (dated by TCRdb to the late 2010s). With regard to the full study: Alongside well-studied HLA-B-restricted epitopes, the peptide stimulations were aimed at recently identified HLA-C-restricted CMV epitopes, whose presentation resists viral immunomodulation. Donor HLA type was relevant to the analysis, because carriage of CMV infection together with the matching HLA type was indicated by public TCR beta signatures. General findings and caveats noted by the study authors: Cumulative frequency of public TCR beta family members discriminated carriers of CMV infection plus the relevant HLA type in this cohort and an independent approximately 350-donor cohort. The ex vivo response was dominated by HLA-C-restricted CMV-specific TCR beta clonotypes, which also provided the single most frequent clonotype in two of eight donors.

TCRdb records Illumina HiSeq 1500 as the sequencer. The public reads were quality trimmed at Q25 with fastp and then assembled into clones with MiXCR by TCRdb, keeping productive beta chains. Each record represents a unique CDR3 protein, reported with the most common genes and DNA among its rows. The sample table shows about 340,000 distinct CDR3 sequences, and almost 30% are seen once. The top ten clones comprise roughly 20% of the sample. The rearrangement joined TRBV10-3 to TRBJ2-2; TRBD1 is a possible D gene, resting on 6 matching bases. This receptor was identified in a human donor in good health (CMV status not recorded). Some clones in this sample may be carry-over from other donors' samples. The sequences come from cultured PBMCs, collected from culture after CMV antigen stimulation. The nucleotide sequence reads TGTGCCATCAGCCAATCAGGGGATACCGGGGAGCTGTTTTTT. This encodes CAISQSGDTGELFF.